Here is one T cell receptor beta chain with its context. The data derive from a study of blood T cell repertoires in COVID-19. Only in-frame clones appear in the TCRdb table, and some are missing; sequencing was by immunoSEQ multiplex PCR. In the table there are roughly 250,000 clones, nearly 90% of which are singletons. Sequencing input: peripheral blood. This clonotype was obtained from a woman aged 40 to 49 who had recovered from COVID-19.

CDR3 bases: TGTGCCAGCAGGTATCCGGGACAGGGGGCAGGTTCACCCCTCCACTTT. It specifies CASRYPGQGAGSPLHF. The rearrangement uses TRBV7-2 and TRBJ1-6; TRBD1 matches 12 bases. CDR3 length equals 16 residues. The germline gives CDR1 SGHTA, CDR2 FQGNSA. V dropped 6 bases and J dropped 9; count of bases not matched to a gene: 9.